A selection of T cell receptor beta chains follows, all from one sample in a study of blood T cell repertoires in COVID-19. The table came from immunoSEQ multiplex PCR; TCRdb's copy has only in-frame clones and leaves some out. The sample has some 180,000 clones; approximately 80% are singletons. Sequenced material: peripheral blood. The receptors shown here come from a woman between 35 and 50 years old with COVID-19, enrolled during active disease. Both conserved end residues are part of each CDR3. D genes are given only for firm matches. Where a row states a size, it is once, few, many or the class of an expanded clone; other rows omit it.

clone size	D gene	J gene	V gene	CDR3 length	CDR3 protein	CDR3 DNA
-	-	TRBJ1-1	TRBV6-5	10	CASLFPEAFF	TGTGCCAGCTTATTTCCTGAAGCTTTCTTT
-	-	TRBJ2-1	TRBV27	13	CASKGVNYNEQFF	TGTGCCAGCAAGGGGGTCAACTACAATGAGCAGTTCTTC
once	-	TRBJ2-7	TRBV6-5	15	CASSPRGESSYEQYF	TGTGCCAGCAGTCCCCGGGGAGAAAGCTCCTACGAGCAGTACTTC
-	-	TRBJ1-2	TRBV19	16	CASSIDLAGANYGYTF	TGTGCCAGTAGTATAGATCTCGCGGGGGCTAACTATGGCTACACCTTC
-	TRBD2	TRBJ2-1	TRBV4-1	17	CASSQKLGLAGGVEQFF	TGCGCCAGCAGCCAAAAACTCGGACTAGCGGGAGGGGTTGAGCAGTTCTTC
few	-	TRBJ1-4	TRBV9	14	CASSGGPISKKLFF	TGTGCCAGCAGCGGTGGGCCTATCTCGAAAAAACTGTTTTTT
-	-	TRBJ2-5	TRBV27	16	CAILGMGGDKKETQYF	TGTGCCATTCTCGGGATGGGAGGGGACAAGAAAGAGACCCAGTACTTC
-	TRBD2	TRBJ2-1	TRBV5-6	16	CASSWGLAGAYNEQFF	TGTGCCAGCAGCTGGGGACTAGCGGGGGCATACAATGAGCAGTTCTTC
many	-	TRBJ2-5	TRBV12-3/TRBV12-4	13	CASSLANQETQYF	TGTGCCAGCAGTTTAGCTAACCAAGAGACCCAGTACTTC
-	-	TRBJ1-6	TRBV7-9	12	CASSLSPGILHF	TGTGCCAGCAGCTTGTCCCCAGGGATCCTCCACTTT
-	TRBD1	TRBJ1-1	TRBV7-6	15	CASSPATGANTEAFF	TGTGCCAGCAGCCCCGCTACAGGGGCGAACACTGAAGCTTTCTTT